This entry describes one T cell receptor beta chain. Which antigen it targets is not known. No per-base quality is available; no much larger clone lies one base away. The entry originates in a study of draining lymph node invasion in breast cancer (dated by TCRdb to the early 2020s). At the level of the whole study: Histology and cytokeratin immunohistochemistry were used to diagnose nodal metastasis, and EpCAM/CD45 flow cytometry was used to confirm the diagnosis. A separate targeted assay used bulk TCR-beta CDR3 sequencing to compare sorted memory regulatory T cells with memory conventional CD4 T cells across breast cancer tissues. From every patient, the primary tumor plus matched non-invaded and tumor-invaded tumor-draining lymph nodes were collected, and both Treg and Tconv subsets were profiled. Lymph nodes from roughly five patients were covered by the separate targeted TCR sequencing, and for three of those patients the primary tumors were sequenced as well. What the research found in general, with its limitations: Detection of some of the top 100 tumor clones in both invaded and non-invaded nodes suggests recirculation between tumor and draining nodes. TCRs shared between the Treg and Tconv subsets were regarded as suggesting, but not proving, a common clonal origin. Roughly 12-25% of Treg TCRs were shared with Tconvs per tissue, interpreted as suggesting peripheral Treg induction. Data could not resolve whether Treg conversion occurred in a given organ or whether converted Tregs recirculated between nodes and tumor. According to the targeted TCR-seq data, Tregs appeared to be more clonally expanded than Tconvs in every tissue, and both subsets had lower diversity in tumor than in lymph nodes. The tumor top-100 clone tracking analysis was possible in only a couple of patients.

The germline V gene (reference sequence) yields LNHNV for CDR1 and YYDKDF for CDR2. V drops 0 bases and J drops 5 bases, leaving 11 bases in between. Reading from cysteine to phenylalanine, the CDR3 counts 14 amino acids. The retained sequence is limited to the CDR3, 42 bases, with the frame set at the first base. The library came from bulk RNA-seq. The instrument given in TCRdb is Illumina HiSeq 2500. On the authors' methods: CDR3 sequences in the separate targeted TCR-seq dataset were extracted from raw reads and quantified using MiXCR version 2.1.5 with default parameters. Each TCR-beta clone in the separate targeted TCR-seq dataset was defined by the V gene, J gene and CDR3 sequence taken together. The separate targeted TCR-seq dataset was filtered by first dropping clones with fewer than three counts and then keeping only the 90% most strongly expressed clones in each sample. For each tissue in the separate targeted TCR-seq dataset, Treg-Tconv overlap was calculated by dividing the number of shared clones by the total number of Treg clones and multiplying by 100. TCRdb trimmed public reads at Q25 via fastp, called clones via MiXCR and kept in-frame beta chains. Each entry merges the rows of one CDR3 protein and shows their most common DNA and genes. TCRdb assigned the V and J calls; the authors' analysis was not used. For this sample there are around 2,500 distinct CDR3 sequences; 70% appear just once. Roughly 7.7% of the sample is taken by the ten largest.

Memory regulatory T cells were isolated by sorting for CD4+ CD45RA- CD25high cells. Tumor-draining lymph nodes were classified as non-invaded or invaded according to the absence or presence of metastatic tumor cells. Before staining and sorting, T cells were pre-enriched using a Miltenyi Pan T Cell isolation kit. Primary tumors were characterized by immunohistochemistry for estrogen receptor, progesterone receptor, HER2 and Ki-67. Within a few hours after surgery, fresh surgical tissue was processed by cutting the tissue into small fragments. The tissue fragments were enzymatically digested with Liberase TL plus DNase for 20 to 25 minutes and then passed through a 40-micrometer strainer. After DAPI live/dead staining, cells were sorted on a BD FACS Aria II at roughly 98-99% purity. Sorted cells were lysed in TCL buffer, and RNA was purified with a Norgen Single Cell RNA purification kit including DNase treatment.

What was sequenced was sorted memory Tregs from a lymph node. The intended sense of this specimen's cell subset or site label: CD45RA-negative sorted CD4+ T cells (memory Tconv or effector/memory Treg). This sequence was found in a female donor with luminal breast cancer. This chain is built from TRBV15 and TRBJ2-7; there is no confident call for the D gene. The CDR3 sequence is CATSRDSVGDEQYF. The DNA is TGTGCCACCAGCAGAGATTCGGTCGGCGACGAGCAGTACTTC. Where the CDR3 stops, the reference TRBV15 and TRBJ2-7 genes take over; the full variable domain is DAMVIQNPRYQVTQFGKPVTLSCSQTLNHNVMYWYQQKSSQAPKLLFHYYDKDFNNEADTPDNFQSRRPNTSFCFLDIRSPGLGDTAMYLCATSRDSVGDEQYFGPGTRLTVT.